The entry below gives a single T cell receptor beta chain sequence along with its context. This sample was taken from a study of T cell changes during pregnancy in multiple sclerosis. The table came from immunoSEQ multiplex PCR; TCRdb's copy has only in-frame clones and leaves some out. The data hold tens of thousands of clones, with 90% observed a single time. CDR1 and CDR2 from the germline V gene are ENHRY and SYGVKD. V was pared by 1 base and J by 3 bases, with 8 bases of the junction left unmatched. This CDR3 has 16 amino acids. The specimen was peripheral blood, collected in the second trimester of pregnancy. The rearrangement uses TRBV10-3 and TRBJ1-2; 7 bases align to TRBD1. The sequence was obtained from a female donor in good health, enrolled as a control in a pregnancy study. CDR3 in DNA: TGTGCCATCAGTGAGTTGGCAGGGGGGTACGACTATGGCTACACCTTC. Protein: CAISELAGGYDYGYTF.